Listed here are 22 T cell receptor beta chains from one sample, sequenced in a study of graft-versus-host responses after intestinal transplantation. The repertoire was sequenced with immunoSEQ multiplex PCR; TCRdb's copy has only in-frame clones and lacks some. The repertoire holds about 93,000 clones, with roughly 93% as singletons. Their specific antigens are unknown. Sequencing was performed on unstimulated CD8+ T cells sorted from spleen or lymph node cells, taken before intestinal transplant. These receptors all stem from a human donor who received an intestinal transplant.

The chain is built from TRBV11-1 and TRBJ2-2, with D maybe TRBD2 (7 bases). Trimming cost V 3 bases and J 6 bases, with 11 bases left between them. This CDR3 has 14 residues. The V gene's germline CDR1 is SGHAT and CDR2 FQDESV (reference sequence). CDR3 sequence reads: CASSFGGAAGELFF. CDR3 DNA sequence: TGTGCCAGCAGCTTTGGGGGGGCCGCCGGGGAGCTGTTTTTT.

The chain has TRBV5-1 and TRBJ2-2, with unresolved D. Germline V CDR1 and CDR2: SGHRS, YFSETQ. The CDR3 contains 14 residues. The ends were cut back, 4 bases at V and 3 bases at J, with 10 bases in the middle. The chain's CDR3 is CASSIRSDTGELFF. CDR3 in DNA: TGCGCCAGCAGCATTCGGTCTGACACCGGGGAGCTGTTTTTT.

This rearrangement joins TRBV7-2 to TRBJ2-7; TRBD2 matches at 7 bases. This CDR3 spans 13 amino acids. Germline assignment: CDR1 SGHTA and CDR2 FQGNSA. The V gene end was trimmed by 1 base and the J gene end by 6 bases; junction bases not matched to a gene: 3. Here the CDR3 DNA reads TGTGCCAGCAGCTTAGGGGGGGGTGGCGAGCAGTACTTC. Amino acid sequence: CASSLGGGGEQYF.

This chain connects TRBV7-9 to TRBJ1-1, with 8 bases aligning to TRBD1. V dropped 5 bases and J dropped 1; count of bases not matched to a gene: 6. This CDR3 spans 15 amino acids. Germline CDR1 SEHNR, CDR2 FQNEAQ (reference sequence). CDR3 sequence reads: CASSHPGGPNTEAFF. CDR3 in DNA: TGTGCCAGCAGCCACCCAGGGGGCCCGAACACTGAAGCTTTCTTT.

The chain links TRBV27 to TRBJ2-3; TRBD2 might be the D (5 bases). CDR1 and CDR2 (germline): MNHEY, SMNVEV (reference sequence). This CDR3 is 12 amino acids long. V gave up 8 bases and J gave up 7 bases, with 13 bases separating them. CDR3 sequence reads: CASSTPGYTQYF. DNA of the CDR3: TGTGCCAGCTCCACTCCGGGATATACGCAGTATTTT.

This clone has a handful of counts. J is TRBJ1-4 and V is TRBV6-6; tentative D call: TRBD1 (5 bases). This CDR3 contains 14 residues. Per the germline V gene, CDR1 is MNHNY and CDR2 is SVGAGI (reference sequence). Trimming stripped 2 bases from V and 8 bases from J, with 12 bases between. The CDR3 bases are TGTGCCAGCAGTTACCTATTGGGGCGGGAAAAACTGTTTTTT. Protein sequence: CASSYLLGREKLFF.

The J gene is TRBJ2-6, the V gene TRBV27, with 7 bases identical to TRBD2. Germline-derived CDR1 and CDR2 are MNHEY and SMNVEV (reference sequence). CDR3 length equals 16 residues. The trim removed 5 bases at V and 2 bases at J, leaving 6 bases unmatched. For the CDR3, the DNA is TGTGCCAGCAGTACGACGGCGGGGGCTGGGGCCAACGTCCTGACTTTC. Amino acids: CASSTTAGAGANVLTF.

The chain employs TRBV5-6 and TRBJ1-2; 9 bases align to TRBD1. The CDR3 totals 16 residues. Trimming took 4 bases from V and 6 from J; bases not matched to a gene: 13. The germline V gene encodes CDR1 SGHDT and CDR2 YYEEEE. CDR3 sequence reads: CASSPSLSGQGNGYTF. The CDR3 DNA reads as TGTGCCAGCAGCCCTTCCCTTTCGGGACAGGGAAATGGCTACACCTTC.

As regards this clone: The junction departs from germline at one end; a sequencing error may be responsible. This chain connects TRBV4-1 to TRBJ1-2; D is possibly TRBD1 (5 bases). The CDR3 totals 14 residues. Germline-derived CDR1 and CDR2 are MGHRA and YSYEKL. The CDR3 here is CASSQVSGDYGYTF. Here the CDR3 DNA reads TGCGCCAGCAGCCAAGTCTCCGGGGACTACGGCTACACCTTC.

This clone was found once. V is TRBV11-2 and J is TRBJ2-7; possibly TRBD2 for D (5 bases). The germline gives CDR1 SGHAT, CDR2 FQNNGV. This CDR3 has 14 amino acids. The ends were cut back, 5 bases at V and 2 bases at J, with 13 bases in the middle. The DNA of the CDR3 is TGTGCCAGCAGCCCCGGACTCACCACCTACGAGCAGTACTTC. Its translation: CASSPGLTTYEQYF.

This chain links TRBV9 with TRBJ1-2, with 10 bases that match TRBD1. The germline CDR1 and CDR2 sequences are SGDLS and YYNGEE. V was pared by 3 bases and J by 6 bases, with 5 bases of the junction left unmatched. This CDR3 contains 14 residues. As DNA, the CDR3 is TGTGCCAGCAGCGCGGACAGGGGGACGGATGGCTACACCTTC. The encoded protein is CASSADRGTDGYTF. The complete variable domain, with remaining parts taken from reference TRBV9 and TRBJ1-2, reads DSGVTQTPKHLITATGQRVTLRCSPRSGDLSVYWYQQSLDQGLQFLIQYYNGEERAKGNILERFSAQQFPDLHSELNLSSLELGDSALYFCASSADRGTDGYTFGSGTRLTVV.

The CDR3 is CASSQLAVYTDTQYF. DNA of the CDR3: TGTGCCAGCAGTCAGCTAGCGGTATACACAGATACGCAGTATTTT. This rearrangement joins TRBV27 to TRBJ2-3; 7 nucleotides agree with TRBD2. Germline V lookup: CDR1 MNHEY, CDR2 SMNVEV (reference sequence). This CDR3 has 15 residues. V shed 5 bases and J 2 bases; nucleotides not matched to a gene: 7.

This chain connects TRBV5-1 to TRBJ2-7; 12 bases align to TRBD1. Germline V gives CDR1 SGHRS, CDR2 YFSETQ. Losses at the gene ends were 5 bases for V and 1 base for J; bases not matched to a gene: 4. The CDR3 sequence is 15 residues long. The CDR3 sequence is CASREGQGASYEQYF. CDR3 bases: TGCGCCAGCAGGGAGGGACAGGGGGCATCCTACGAGCAGTACTTC.

The chain is built from TRBV5-4 and TRBJ1-1; D is unclear. CDR3 size: 13 residues. V was shortened by 2 bases and J by 0 bases, with 5 bases between the two germline ends. Germline V gene sequence: CDR1 SGHNT, CDR2 YYREEE (reference sequence). This CDR3 reads CASSFGLNTEAFF. CDR3 bases: TGTGCCAGCAGCTTTGGGCTGAACACTGAAGCTTTCTTT.

This chain uses TRBV27 with TRBJ2-5, with D unresolved. Germline V CDR1 and CDR2: MNHEY, SMNVEV (reference sequence). CDR3 length: 13 residues. With 0 bases removed from V and 5 bases from J, the gap between germline ends came to 7 bases. The CDR3 loop reads CASSLSRVETQYF. In DNA, the CDR3 is TGTGCCAGCAGTTTATCTCGAGTGGAGACCCAGTACTTC.

The genes are TRBV5-6 and TRBJ2-7; TRBD2 agrees at 8 bases. This CDR3 is built from 14 residues. The ends lost 4 bases at V and 2 bases at J; junction bases unmatched: 5. Germline lookup yields CDR1 SGHDT and CDR2 YYEEEE. CDR3 bases: TGTGCCAGCAGCCGGGGGGGGACCCCCTACGAGCAGTACTTC. Translated: CASSRGGTPYEQYF.

The rearrangement links TRBV10-1 to TRBJ2-5; D is undetermined. The CDR3 contains 11 residues. Germline V CDR1 and CDR2: WNHNN, SYGVQD (reference sequence). Trimming removed 4 bases at V and 13 bases at J, with 13 bases between. CDR3 in amino acids: CASSAGAEVYF. The CDR3 region has the DNA TGCGCCAGCAGTGCCGGCGCCGAGGTGTACTTC.

CDR3 DNA sequence: TGTGCCAGCAGCTTGGGGCTAGCGGCAAAAGAGACCCAGTACTTC. Its protein is CASSLGLAAKETQYF. The chain employs TRBV11-2 and TRBJ2-5; 7 bases align to TRBD2. Germline lookup yields CDR1 SGHAT and CDR2 FQNNGV. Trimming removed 3 bases from V and 3 bases from J; junction bases left unmatched: 7. This CDR3 region has 15 residues.

Here the CDR3 reads CASSLGLAYEQYF. CDR3 DNA sequence: TGTGCCAGCAGCTTAGGACTAGCCTACGAGCAGTACTTC. This chain connects TRBV7-9 to TRBJ2-7; perhaps TRBD2 as D (6 bases). This CDR3 has 13 residues. CDR1 and CDR2 from the germline V gene are SEHNR and FQNEAQ (reference sequence). Trimming removed 1 base from V and 2 bases from J, with 6 bases in between.

The chain joins TRBV7-9 to TRBJ1-2, with no clear D. Germline CDR1 is SEHNR and CDR2 is FQNEAQ (reference sequence). This CDR3 is built from 12 residues. The germline V and J ends were trimmed by 8 bases and 2 bases, with 9 bases remaining between them. The CDR3 loop is CASGPGNYGYTF. CDR3 in DNA: TGTGCCAGCGGACCGGGGAACTATGGCTACACCTTC. Looking up the rest from reference TRBV7-9 and TRBJ1-2 gives the full variable domain: DTGVSQNPRHKITKRGQNVTFRCDPISEHNRLYWYRQTLGQGPEFLTYFQNEAQLEKSRLLSDRFSAERPKGSFSTLEIQRTEQGDSAMYLCASGPGNYGYTFGSGTRLTVV.

V gene TRBV5-1 combines with J gene TRBJ2-7; the match to TRBD1 covers 7 bases. CDR1 SGHRS and CDR2 YFSETQ come from the germline V gene. The CDR3 has 15 residues. Trimming removed 4 bases from V and 4 bases from J; junction bases left unmatched: 11. CDR3 protein: CASSPMGQTTYEQYF. The CDR3, as DNA: TGCGCCAGCAGCCCGATGGGACAGACGACTTACGAGCAGTACTTC.

Notes on this clone: Distinct nucleotide sequences in the sample also encode this CDR3. The V and J genes are TRBV30 and TRBJ1-2; the D is unclear. The length of the CDR3 is 11 residues. CDR1 is GTSNPN and CDR2 is SVGIG in the germline V gene (reference sequence). Trimming took 4 bases from V and 2 from J, leaving 5 bases between them. The DNA of the CDR3 is TGTGCCTGGACAGGAAACTATGGCTACACCTTC. It is translated as CAWTGNYGYTF.